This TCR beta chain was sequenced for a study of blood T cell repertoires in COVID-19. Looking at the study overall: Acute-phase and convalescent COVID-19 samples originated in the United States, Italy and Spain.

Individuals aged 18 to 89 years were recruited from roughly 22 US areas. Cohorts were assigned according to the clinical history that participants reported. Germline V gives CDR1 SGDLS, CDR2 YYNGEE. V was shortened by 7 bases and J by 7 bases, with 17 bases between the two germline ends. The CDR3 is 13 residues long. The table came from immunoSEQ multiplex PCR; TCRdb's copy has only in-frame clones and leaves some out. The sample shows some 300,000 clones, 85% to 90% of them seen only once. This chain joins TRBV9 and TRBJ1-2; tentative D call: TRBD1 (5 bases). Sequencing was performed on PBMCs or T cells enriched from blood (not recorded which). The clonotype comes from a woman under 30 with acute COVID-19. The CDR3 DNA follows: TGTGCCAGCTCGAACGGGGGGTATGCTGGCTACACCTTC. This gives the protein CASSNGGYAGYTF.